The source of this TCR beta chain is a study of Graves' ophthalmopathy and Graves' hyperthyroidism. CDR3 length: 13 amino acids. The germline V gene has CDR1 MDHEN and CDR2 SYDVKM. Trimming took 3 bases from V and 3 from J, leaving 8 bases between them. This clonotype was seen repeatedly, ten times or more. Its antigen remains unidentified. Regarding the study as a whole: The 13-signature model separated ophthalmopathy from stable hyperthyroidism at 85% to 90% sensitivity and 80% to 84% specificity.

The TCR beta CDR3 regions underwent amplification from RNA transcripts. Scientists carried out first-round RT-PCR using HTBI primers and then a second-round multiplex PCR. TCRdb ran MiXCR on the multiplex PCR reads and lists one entry per CDR3 protein. The sample includes roughly 500,000 distinct CDR3 sequences, roughly 14% of them seen just once. This receptor was identified in a woman between 25 and 40 years old with Graves' ophthalmopathy. V and J are TRBV28 and TRBJ1-2, with D uncertain. Specimen: blood. CDR3 sequence reads: CASSFARDYGYTF. The CDR3 nucleotides read TGTGCCAGCAGTTTTGCAAGGGACTATGGCTACACCTTC.